The 29 T cell receptor beta chains presented below share a single source sample, sequenced in a study of shared clonotypes between healthy human individuals (dated by TCRdb to the early 2020s). Library prep was done by the immunoSEQ multiplex PCR assay. This immuneACCESS table, as held by TCRdb, lists in-frame sequences with V and J called but not all clones. Of the missing ones, under half trace to an unresolved V gene in checked studies; the others have no known cause. Present in this sample are around 1,900,000 clones, roughly 95% of which were seen just once. Around 1.8% of the sample lies in the top ten. CD8 naive samples were obtained by positive selection for CCR7 among CD45RO-negative cells, yielding a CD45RA+CCR7+ population from which TemRA cells were excluded. Material for sequencing was naive CD8+ T cells from PBMCs. The sample's cell subset or site, from its label and the paper: CD45RA+CCR7+. All receptors come from a man between 18 and 29 years old in good health. Some clones in this sample may be carry-over from other donors' samples.

Remarks on this clone: This specimen includes other DNA sequences encoding the same CDR3. The chain uses TRBV11-2 and TRBJ2-1; tentatively, D is TRBD2 (5 bases). Trimming shortened V by 3 bases and J by 5 bases, and 5 bases separated the two germline ends. The CDR3 is 12 residues long. Germline V gene sequence: CDR1 SGHAT, CDR2 FQNNGV. CDR3 loop: CASSFGDNEQFF. The CDR3 DNA follows: TGTGCCAGCAGCTTCGGGGACAATGAGCAGTTCTTC.

CDR3 nucleotides: TGTGCCAGCAGCTTACAGGGCTATTCCTACGAGCAGTACTTC. Translated, it gives CASSLQGYSYEQYF. The chain joins TRBV13 to TRBJ2-7, with D maybe TRBD1 (5 bases). The CDR3 covers 14 residues. The germline gives CDR1 PRHDT, CDR2 FYEKMQ (reference sequence). Trimming removed 2 bases from V and 1 base from J, with 9 bases in between.

The chain carries TRBV28 and TRBJ1-2; 12 bases map to TRBD1. This CDR3 has 17 residues. Trimming removed 8 bases from V and 3 bases from J; junction bases left unmatched: 13. Germline CDR1 reads MDHEN; CDR2 reads SYDVKM. The CDR3 DNA reads as TGTGCCAGCCTCCCCGGGACAGGGGGCAGAGTTGACTATGGCTACACCTTC. Translated, it gives CASLPGTGGRVDYGYTF.

V gene TRBV4-2 combines with J gene TRBJ2-2, with a tentative D call TRBD1 (5 bases). V lost 0 bases and J 1 base, leaving 9 bases between the germline ends. Germline CDR1 reads LGHNA; CDR2 reads YNFKEQ. The CDR3 has 16 residues. Here the CDR3 reads CASSQEGRGNTGELFF. In DNA, the CDR3 is TGTGCCAGCAGCCAAGAGGGTAGGGGGAACACCGGGGAGCTGTTTTTT.

V and J are TRBV7-8 and TRBJ1-2; no definite D call. The CDR3 consists of 15 residues. In germline, CDR1 is SGHVS, CDR2 FQNEAQ. Trimming removed 0 bases at V and 7 bases at J, with 15 bases between. The CDR3: CASSLAGPELSGYTF. The CDR3 coding sequence is TGTGCCAGCAGCTTAGCTGGCCCCGAGCTGTCTGGCTACACCTTC.

The V call is TRBV7-8, the J call TRBJ2-1, with TRBD2 identical over 9 bases. The CDR3 spans 17 residues. V shed 5 bases, J shed 9 bases, and the junction held 17 bases outside the gene matches. CDR1 and CDR2 (germline): SGHVS, FQNEAQ. This CDR3 is CASSAGLGGRASGEQFF. CDR3 DNA sequence: TGTGCCAGCAGCGCAGGGTTGGGCGGGAGGGCCTCCGGTGAGCAGTTCTTC. The variable domain in full, with the rest retrieved from reference TRBV7-8 and TRBJ2-1, is GAGVSQSPRYKVAKRGQDVALRCDPISGHVSLFWYQQALGQGPEFLTYFQNEAQLDKSGLPSDRFFAERPEGSVSTLKIQRTQQEDSAVYLCASSAGLGGRASGEQFFGPGTRLTVL.

The chain recombines TRBV27 with TRBJ2-2; D ambiguous. The CDR3 has 14 residues. Trimming cost V 5 bases and J 2 bases, with 9 bases left between them. Germline V gene data show CDR1 as MNHEY and CDR2 as SMNVEV (reference sequence). The CDR3 coding sequence is TGTGCCAGCAGTACTGCGTCTAACACCGGGGAGCTGTTTTTT. Residues: CASSTASNTGELFF.

V usage is TRBV9 and J usage is TRBJ2-7; the D gene is possibly TRBD2 (6 bases). This CDR3 comprises 15 residues. V was clipped by 0 bases and J by 2 bases, with 12 bases between them. Germline values: CDR1 SGDLS, CDR2 YYNGEE. For the CDR3, the DNA is TGTGCCAGCAGCGTAGGGGACTTCTACACCTACGAGCAGTACTTC. Its protein is CASSVGDFYTYEQYF.

The count of this clone is one. The chain recombines TRBV7-9 with TRBJ2-1; no reliable D call. This CDR3 is 13 amino acids long. V was cut by 5 bases and J by 11 bases, with 16 bases left in between. The germline CDR1 and CDR2 sequences are SEHNR and FQNEAQ (reference sequence). CDR3 DNA: TGTGCCAGCAGCCCCCTAAGAGTTGGTCAGCAGTTCTTC. It encodes CASSPLRVGQQFF.

The chain joins TRBV27 to TRBJ2-3; perhaps D is TRBD1 or TRBD2 (6 bases each). The CDR3 covers 15 residues. Per the germline V gene, CDR1 is MNHEY and CDR2 is SMNVEV (reference sequence). V was shortened by 3 bases and J by 6 bases, with 16 bases between the two germline ends. CDR3 sequence (DNA): TGTGCCAGCAGTTTCCGCTCGGGGGCGCCGGATACGCAGTATTTT. It is translated as CASSFRSGAPDTQYF.

The V gene is TRBV5-1, the J gene TRBJ2-1; D is unresolved. CDR3 length equals 13 residues. Deletions cut 7 bases from V and 5 bases from J, with 13 bases between. Germline V gene lookup returns CDR1 SGHRS and CDR2 YFSETQ. This CDR3 reads CASRVLDDNEQFF. The CDR3 bases are TGCGCCAGCCGGGTTCTGGATGACAATGAGCAGTTCTTC. The variable domain in full, with the rest retrieved from reference TRBV5-1 and TRBJ2-1, is KAGVTQTPRYLIKTRGQQVTLSCSPISGHRSVSWYQQTPGQGLQFLFEYFSETQRNKGNFPGRFSGRQFSNSRSEMNVSTLELGDSALYLCASRVLDDNEQFFGPGTRLTVL.

This sequence joins TRBV6-5 and TRBJ1-6; D may be TRBD1 (5 bases). Germline V gene lookup returns CDR1 MNHEY and CDR2 SVGAGI. V lost 2 bases to trimming and J lost 4 bases, with 9 bases between them. There are 15 residues in the CDR3. The CDR3 region is CASSYRQRYNSPLHF. The CDR3 DNA follows: TGTGCCAGCAGTTACCGACAGAGATATAATTCACCCCTCCACTTT.

The chain uses TRBV5-1 and TRBJ2-5, with D perhaps TRBD2 (7 bases). V was trimmed by 4 bases and J by 5 bases, leaving 15 bases between them. The CDR3 is made up of 14 amino acids. The germline V gene has CDR1 SGHRS and CDR2 YFSETQ. The CDR3, as DNA: TGCGCCAGCAGCCGGCTGGGGGGGCGGGAGACCCAGTACTTC. This sequence encodes CASSRLGGRETQYF.

This clone was counted a single time. The same CDR3 is also encoded by other DNA sequences in this sample. This chain connects TRBV5-8 to TRBJ2-1; D call uncertain. CDR1 is SGHTS, CDR2 YDEGEE, per germline. V was pared by 0 bases and J by 0 bases, with 7 bases between. The CDR3 loop spans 15 amino acids. Written as DNA, the CDR3 is TGTGCCAGCAGCTTGGACCGGAGCTCCTACAATGAGCAGTTCTTC. It yields the protein CASSLDRSSYNEQFF. Full variable domain (remainder filled in from reference TRBV5-8 and TRBJ2-1): EAGVTQSPTHLIKTRGQQATLRCSPISGHTSVYWYQQALGLGLQFLLWYDEGEERNRGNFPPRFSGRQFPNYSSELNVNALELEDSALYLCASSLDRSSYNEQFFGPGTRLTVL.

The CDR3 protein is CATTGWGPNYGYTF. CDR3 in DNA: TGTGCCACTACCGGGTGGGGTCCTAACTATGGCTACACCTTC. The V call is TRBV27, the J call TRBJ1-2, with D unresolved. Per germline, CDR1 MNHEY and CDR2 SMNVEV (reference sequence). The CDR3 contains 14 residues. V lost 10 bases to trimming and J lost 0 bases, with 15 bases between them.

J is TRBJ1-1 and V is TRBV7-9; D might be TRBD1 (6 bases). Trimming stripped 4 bases from V and 10 bases from J, with 16 bases between. Germline V gene lookup returns CDR1 SEHNR and CDR2 FQNEAQ (reference sequence). This CDR3 comprises 13 residues. CDR3 bases: TGTGCCAGCAGCTGGCCGGGACAACGACCAGCTTTCTTT. This gives the protein CASSWPGQRPAFF.

This chain links TRBV11-2 with TRBJ1-1; 7 bases agree with TRBD1. The CDR3 contains 16 residues. The J segment lost 1 base and the V segment lost 4 bases, leaving 9 bases of the junction unmatched. The germline V gene has CDR1 SGHAT and CDR2 FQNNGV. As DNA, the CDR3 is TGTGCCAGCAGCTACTCCCCCGGGACAGAGAACACTGAAGCTTTCTTT. Amino acid sequence: CASSYSPGTENTEAFF.

Concerning this clone itself: This CDR3 is also generated by other DNA sequences in the sample. This chain connects TRBV5-1 to TRBJ1-2; D not certain. The CDR3 has 12 amino acids. The germline V gene encodes CDR1 SGHRS and CDR2 YFSETQ. V lost 0 bases, J lost 4 bases, and 4 bases lay in between. The CDR3, as DNA: TGCGCCAGCAGCTTGGGATCCTATGGCTACACCTTC. It specifies CASSLGSYGYTF.

The chain's CDR3 is CASRFPGTGSADTQYF. As DNA, the CDR3 is TGTGCCAGCAGGTTTCCCGGGACCGGATCAGCGGATACGCAGTATTTT. V is TRBV7-9 and J is TRBJ2-3; D assignment may be TRBD1 or TRBD2 (5 bases each). V was cut by 6 bases and J by 6 bases, with 22 bases left in between. The CDR3 is made up of 16 amino acids. The V gene's germline CDR1 is SEHNR and CDR2 FQNEAQ (reference sequence).

This clone was picked up a small number of times. The chain recombines TRBV5-8 with TRBJ1-1; D remains unclear. Trimming took off 1 base at V and 5 bases at J, with 9 bases between the two ends. The CDR3 has 13 residues. CDR1 is SGHTS, CDR2 YDEGEE, per germline. In DNA, the CDR3 is TGTGCCAGCAGCTTGACAGCGGGAACTGAAGCTTTCTTT. Translated, it gives CASSLTAGTEAFF.

The rearrangement joins TRBV7-9 to TRBJ1-2; 7 nucleotides match TRBD1. V shed 5 bases, J shed 7 bases, and the junction held 4 bases outside the gene matches. This CDR3 is built from 12 residues. Germline V gene sequence: CDR1 SEHNR, CDR2 FQNEAQ (reference sequence). The CDR3 spells CASSHRGGGYTF. The CDR3 DNA reads as TGTGCCAGCAGCCACAGGGGTGGTGGCTACACCTTC.

The rearrangement joins TRBV19 to TRBJ1-5; 8 bases agree with TRBD1. Germline trimming cut 4 bases from V and 4 bases from J; bases unmatched to any gene: 3. This CDR3 is built from 14 residues. The germline CDR1 and CDR2 sequences are LNHDA and SQIVND (reference sequence). CDR3 sequence (DNA): TGTGCCAGTAGTAAGGACAGGGCTAATCAGCCCCAGCATTTT. As protein: CASSKDRANQPQHF. Together with reference TRBV19 and TRBJ1-5, the CDR3 gives the full variable domain: DGGITQSPKYLFRKEGQNVTLSCEQNLNHDAMYWYRQDPGQGLRLIYYSQIVNDFQKGDIAEGYSVSREKKESFPLTVTSAQKNPTAFYLCASSKDRANQPQHFGDGTRLSIL.

For the CDR3, the DNA is TGTGCCAGCAGATACAGGGTTAGGTGGCCCCAGCATTTT. This translates into CASRYRVRWPQHF. The rearrangement uses TRBV28 and TRBJ1-5; perhaps TRBD1 as D (6 bases). Germline loops: CDR1 MDHEN, CDR2 SYDVKM. This CDR3 has 13 amino acids. With 6 bases removed from V and 9 bases from J, the gap between germline ends came to 15 bases.

This chain links TRBV5-4 with TRBJ2-1; 10 nucleotides match TRBD2. Germline V gives CDR1 SGHNT, CDR2 YYREEE (reference sequence). The CDR3 has 15 residues. Trimming cost V 2 bases and J 6 bases; bases outside gene matches: 5. The CDR3 loop is CASSLGLAGANEQFF. CDR3 sequence (DNA): TGTGCCAGCAGCTTAGGTCTAGCGGGAGCCAATGAGCAGTTCTTC.

V usage is TRBV11-2 and J usage is TRBJ2-1; either TRBD1 or TRBD2 may fit D (7 bases each). The V end was cut by 8 bases, the J end by 2 bases, with 16 bases between. The CDR3 runs to 15 residues. Germline V gives CDR1 SGHAT, CDR2 FQNNGV. The CDR3: CASAIRGGPYNEQFF. In DNA, the CDR3 is TGTGCCAGCGCGATCAGGGGGGGTCCCTACAATGAGCAGTTCTTC.

This chain connects TRBV6-5 to TRBJ2-7; TRBD2 matches 7 bases. The CDR3 is 15 residues long. V trimming: 5 bases; J trimming: 3 bases; junction bases outside the gene matches: 10. In germline, CDR1 is MNHEY, CDR2 SVGAGI. The CDR3 loop reads CASSQRFGGDYEQYF. CDR3 sequence (DNA): TGTGCCAGCAGTCAACGGTTTGGGGGGGACTACGAGCAGTACTTC.

V is TRBV27 and J is TRBJ2-1; 7 nucleotides agree with TRBD2. The CDR3 consists of 14 residues. With V trimmed by 4 bases and J by 6 bases, 6 bases remained unmatched. Germline-derived CDR1 and CDR2 are MNHEY and SMNVEV (reference sequence). The CDR3 DNA is TGTGCCAGCAGTTGGCGGGAGATTAGCAATGAGCAGTTCTTC. Its translation: CASSWREISNEQFF.

The genes are TRBV5-4 and TRBJ2-1, with TRBD2 matching 12 bases. Germline assignment: CDR1 SGHNT and CDR2 YYREEE (reference sequence). This CDR3 has 15 residues. With V trimmed by 3 bases and J by 8 bases, 6 bases remained unmatched. The DNA for the CDR3 is TGTGCCAGCAGCTCTACTAGCGGGAGGTTAGATGAGCAGTTCTTC. It specifies CASSSTSGRLDEQFF. The variable domain in full, completed from reference TRBV5-4 and TRBJ2-1, reads ETGVTQSPTHLIKTRGQQVTLRCSSQSGHNTVSWYQQALGQGPQFIFQYYREEENGRGNFPPRFSGLQFPNYSSELNVNALELDDSALYLCASSSTSGRLDEQFFGPGTRLTVL.

The count of this clone is one. The gene calls are TRBV27 and TRBJ2-7; 8 bases line up with TRBD2. This CDR3 spans 13 amino acids. V lost 6 bases to trimming and J lost 2 bases; unmatched junction nucleotides: 3. Per the germline V gene, CDR1 is MNHEY and CDR2 is SMNVEV (reference sequence). The CDR3 DNA sequence: TGTGCCAGCAGCAATAGCGGGGCCTACGAGCAGTACTTC. This gives the protein CASSNSGAYEQYF.